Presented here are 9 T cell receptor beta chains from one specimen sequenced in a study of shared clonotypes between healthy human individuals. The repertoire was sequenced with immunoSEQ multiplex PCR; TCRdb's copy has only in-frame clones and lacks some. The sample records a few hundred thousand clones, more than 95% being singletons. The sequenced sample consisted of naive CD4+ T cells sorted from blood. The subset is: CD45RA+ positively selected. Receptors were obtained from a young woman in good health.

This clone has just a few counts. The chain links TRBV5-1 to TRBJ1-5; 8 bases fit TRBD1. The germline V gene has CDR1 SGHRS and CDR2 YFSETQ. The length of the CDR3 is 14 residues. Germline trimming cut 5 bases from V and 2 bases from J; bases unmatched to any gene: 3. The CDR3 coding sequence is TGCGCCAGCAGTACAGGGGGGGGCAATCAGCCCCAGCATTTT. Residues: CASSTGGGNQPQHF.

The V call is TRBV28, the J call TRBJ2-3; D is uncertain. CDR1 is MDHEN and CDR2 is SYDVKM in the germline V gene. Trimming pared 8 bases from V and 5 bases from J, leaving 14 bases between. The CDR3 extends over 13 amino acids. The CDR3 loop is CASDGPVKDTQYF. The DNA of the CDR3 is TGTGCCAGCGATGGGCCAGTTAAAGATACGCAGTATTTT.

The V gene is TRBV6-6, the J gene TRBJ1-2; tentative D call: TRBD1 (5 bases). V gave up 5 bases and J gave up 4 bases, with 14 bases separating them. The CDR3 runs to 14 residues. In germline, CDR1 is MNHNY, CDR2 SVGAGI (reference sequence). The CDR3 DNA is TGTGCCAGCAGTCGCCGACAGACGCGCTATGGCTACACCTTC. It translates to CASSRRQTRYGYTF.

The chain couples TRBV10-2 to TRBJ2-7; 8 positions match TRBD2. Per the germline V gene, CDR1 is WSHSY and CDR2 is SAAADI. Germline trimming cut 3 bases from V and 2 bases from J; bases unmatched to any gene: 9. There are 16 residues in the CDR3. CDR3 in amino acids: CASSDTASGRTYEQYF. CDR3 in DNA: TGCGCCAGCAGTGACACGGCCAGCGGGAGAACCTACGAGCAGTACTTC.

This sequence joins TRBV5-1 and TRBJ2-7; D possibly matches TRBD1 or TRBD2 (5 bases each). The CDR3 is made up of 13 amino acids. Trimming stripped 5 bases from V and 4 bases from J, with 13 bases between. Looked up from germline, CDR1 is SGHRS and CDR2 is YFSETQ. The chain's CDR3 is CASRWQGEYEQYF. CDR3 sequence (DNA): TGCGCCAGCAGATGGCAGGGAGAATACGAGCAGTACTTC.

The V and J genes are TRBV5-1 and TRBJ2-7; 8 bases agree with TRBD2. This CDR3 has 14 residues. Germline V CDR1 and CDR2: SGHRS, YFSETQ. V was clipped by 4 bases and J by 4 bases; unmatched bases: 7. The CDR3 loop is CASSVPGLVYEQYF. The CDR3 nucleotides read TGCGCCAGCAGCGTACCGGGACTAGTGTACGAGCAGTACTTC.

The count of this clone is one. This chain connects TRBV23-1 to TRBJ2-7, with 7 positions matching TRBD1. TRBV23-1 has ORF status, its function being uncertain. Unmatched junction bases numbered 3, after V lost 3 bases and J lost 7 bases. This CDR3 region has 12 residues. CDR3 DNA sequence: TGCGCCAGCAGTCAGACAGGGTGGGAGCAGTACTTC. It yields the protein CASSQTGWEQYF.

Here the CDR3 reads CASKTDRDSGNTIYF. The CDR3 DNA reads TGTGCCAGCAAAACCGACAGAGACTCTGGAAACACCATATATTTT. The chain joins TRBV7-9 to TRBJ1-3, with D possibly being TRBD1 (5 bases). Per germline, CDR1 SEHNR and CDR2 FQNEAQ (reference sequence). V shed 7 bases and J shed 0 bases, with 13 bases lying between them. The CDR3 sequence is 15 residues long.

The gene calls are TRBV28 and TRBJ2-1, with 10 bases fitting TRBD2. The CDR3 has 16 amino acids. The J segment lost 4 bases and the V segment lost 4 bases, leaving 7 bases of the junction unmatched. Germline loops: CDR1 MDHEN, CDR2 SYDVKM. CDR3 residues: CASSSSLAGVYNEQFF. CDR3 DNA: TGTGCCAGCAGTTCGTCGCTAGCGGGAGTTTACAATGAGCAGTTCTTC.